This entry describes one TCR beta chain. Its specificity is not known. This entry belongs to a study of a mutant IDH1 vaccine in newly diagnosed glioma. Study in general: Patients' prior therapy spanned radiotherapy, temozolomide, or both; most underwent both. Study conclusions and caveats: Pseudoprogression looked unconnected to shifts in top peripheral T cell clonotypes.

Germline CDR1 is SGHAT and CDR2 is FQNNGV. There are 14 residues in the CDR3. With 1 base removed from V and 1 base from J, the gap between germline ends came to 7 bases. Documented time point: week 35, safety follow-up. Each vaccine dose was 300 ug of mutant IDH1 20-mer peptide, with topical imiquimod. Clones were sequenced by immunoSEQ multiplex PCR, and TCRdb holds only the in-frame ones, with some missing. The sample consists of tens of thousands of clones, 85% to 95% of them appearing once. The J gene is TRBJ1-1, the V gene TRBV11-2; D is uncertain. Sample: PBMCs, taken from a glioma patient whose treatment included an IDH1 peptide vaccine. The sequence derives from a man aged 50-60 years with glioma. The CDR3 here is CASSLGEGNTEAFF. The CDR3 bases are TGTGCCAGCAGCTTAGGGGAGGGGAACACTGAAGCTTTCTTT.